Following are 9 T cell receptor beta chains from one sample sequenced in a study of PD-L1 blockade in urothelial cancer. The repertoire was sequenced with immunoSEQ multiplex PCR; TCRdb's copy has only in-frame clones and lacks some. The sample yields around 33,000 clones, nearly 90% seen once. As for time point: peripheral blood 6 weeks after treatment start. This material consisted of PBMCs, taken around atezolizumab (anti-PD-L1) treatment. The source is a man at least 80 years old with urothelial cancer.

The CDR3 here is CASSPYSNQPQHF. For the CDR3, the DNA is TGTGCCAGCAGCCCCTATAGCAATCAGCCCCAGCATTTT. This chain uses TRBV6-5 with TRBJ1-5; D remains unclear. Between the trimmed V and J ends, which lost 6 bases and 0 bases, there was a span of 6 bases. The V gene's germline CDR1 is MNHEY and CDR2 SVGAGI. The CDR3 consists of 13 residues.

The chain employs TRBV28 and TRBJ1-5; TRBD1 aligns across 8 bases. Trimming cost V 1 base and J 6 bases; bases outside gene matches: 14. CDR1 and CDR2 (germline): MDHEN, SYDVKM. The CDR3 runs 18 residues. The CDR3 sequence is CASSLYRPGGTGVQPQHF. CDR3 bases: TGTGCCAGCAGTTTATATCGGCCCGGGGGGACAGGCGTTCAGCCCCAGCATTTT.

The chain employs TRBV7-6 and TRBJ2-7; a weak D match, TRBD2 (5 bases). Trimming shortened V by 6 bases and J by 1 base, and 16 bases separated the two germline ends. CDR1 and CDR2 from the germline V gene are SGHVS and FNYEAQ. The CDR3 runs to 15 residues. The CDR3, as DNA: TGTGCCAGCAGATCAAGGCCCGGACTTTCCTACGAGCAGTACTTC. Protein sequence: CASRSRPGLSYEQYF. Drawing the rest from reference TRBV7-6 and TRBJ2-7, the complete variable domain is GAGVSQSPRYKVTKRGQDVALRCDPISGHVSLYWYRQALGQGPEFLTYFNYEAQQDKSGLPNDRFSAERPEGSISTLTIQRTEQRDSAMYRCASRSRPGLSYEQYFGPGTRLTVT.

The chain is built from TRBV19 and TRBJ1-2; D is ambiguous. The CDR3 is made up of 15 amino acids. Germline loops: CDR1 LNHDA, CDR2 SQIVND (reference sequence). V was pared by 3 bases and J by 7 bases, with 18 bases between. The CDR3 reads CASSIPWGARSGYTF. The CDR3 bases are TGTGCCAGTAGTATCCCCTGGGGAGCTCGCAGTGGCTACACCTTC. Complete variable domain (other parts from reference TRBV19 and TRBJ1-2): DGGITQSPKYLFRKEGQNVTLSCEQNLNHDAMYWYRQDPGQGLRLIYYSQIVNDFQKGDIAEGYSVSREKKESFPLTVTSAQKNPTAFYLCASSIPWGARSGYTFGSGTRLTVV.

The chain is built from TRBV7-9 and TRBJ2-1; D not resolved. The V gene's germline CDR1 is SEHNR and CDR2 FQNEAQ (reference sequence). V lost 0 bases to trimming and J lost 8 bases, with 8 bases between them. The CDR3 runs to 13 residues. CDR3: CASSLAGSHEQFF. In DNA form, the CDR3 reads TGTGCCAGCAGCTTAGCTGGTAGCCATGAGCAGTTCTTC.

This CDR3 is CSVTGLAKSYNEQFF. CDR3 sequence (DNA): TGCAGCGTGACGGGACTAGCGAAATCCTACAATGAGCAGTTCTTC. The chain couples TRBV29-1 to TRBJ2-1; 10 nucleotides agree with TRBD2. The junction had 6 bases not matched to a gene; V was cut back by 6 bases and J by 1 base. This CDR3 spans 15 amino acids. Looked up from germline, CDR1 is SQVTM and CDR2 is ANQGSEA.

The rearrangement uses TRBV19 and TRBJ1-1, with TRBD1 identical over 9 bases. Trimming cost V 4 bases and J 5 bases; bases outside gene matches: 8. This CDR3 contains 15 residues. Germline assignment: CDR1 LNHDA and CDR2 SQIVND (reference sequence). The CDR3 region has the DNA TGTGCCAGTAGTAGAGAACAGGGGGCTCAAACTGAAGCTTTCTTT. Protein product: CASSREQGAQTEAFF. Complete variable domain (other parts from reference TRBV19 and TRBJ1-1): DGGITQSPKYLFRKEGQNVTLSCEQNLNHDAMYWYRQDPGQGLRLIYYSQIVNDFQKGDIAEGYSVSREKKESFPLTVTSAQKNPTAFYLCASSREQGAQTEAFFGQGTRLTVV.

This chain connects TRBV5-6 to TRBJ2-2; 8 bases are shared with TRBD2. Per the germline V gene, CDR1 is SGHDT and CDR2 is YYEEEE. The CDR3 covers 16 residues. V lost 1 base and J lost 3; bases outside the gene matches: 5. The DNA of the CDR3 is TGTGCCAGCAGCTTGTCTCCGGGAGGGTACACCGGGGAGCTGTTTTTT. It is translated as CASSLSPGGYTGELFF.

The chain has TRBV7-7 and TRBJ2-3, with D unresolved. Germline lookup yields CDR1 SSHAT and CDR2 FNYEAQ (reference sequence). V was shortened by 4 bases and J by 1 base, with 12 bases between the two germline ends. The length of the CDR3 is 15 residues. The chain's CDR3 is CASSSTRAGTDTQYF. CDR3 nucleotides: TGTGCCAGCAGCTCCACCCGTGCGGGCACAGATACGCAGTATTTT.